These T cell receptor beta chains were read from a single sample in a study of blood T cell repertoires in COVID-19. Repertoires were generated with immunoSEQ multiplex PCR, while TCRdb's copy carries only in-frame clones and drops some. The sample lists about 440,000 clones, roughly 90% occurring once. Sequenced: peripheral blood. The source is a woman in her thirties with acute or convalescent COVID-19. The CDR3 runs from the conserved cysteine through the conserved F or W. A D gene is named only where the DNA matches it firmly. Part of the rows lack a size; the others show once, few, many or a class for expanded clones.

TRBV3-1/TRBV3-2	.	.	TRBJ1-2	CASSQRGGRIYGYTF	TGTGCCAGCAGCCAAAGGGGGGGCCGGATATATGGCTACACCTTC
TRBV6-5	.	TRBD1	TRBJ1-3	CASASGTGSGNTIYF	TGTGCCAGCGCCTCCGGGACAGGCTCTGGAAACACCATATATTTT
TRBV7-2	.	TRBD1	TRBJ2-7	CASSLLGQGPSYEQYF	TGTGCCAGCAGCTTACTCGGACAGGGGCCCTCCTACGAGCAGTACTTC
TRBV5-1	.	TRBD2	TRBJ2-2	CASSLASPGGNTGELFF	TGCGCCAGCAGCTTGGCCTCTCCGGGGGGAAACACCGGGGAGCTGTTTTTT
TRBV5-6	once	.	TRBJ2-6	CASSLDGLSGANVLTF	TGTGCCAGCAGCTTGGATGGACTCTCTGGGGCCAACGTCCTGACTTTC
TRBV27	.	TRBD1	TRBJ2-1	CAIRTGSYNEQFF	TGTGCCATCAGGACAGGCTCCTACAATGAGCAGTTCTTC
TRBV12-3/TRBV12-4	.	.	TRBJ1-1	CASSSKLNTEAFF	TGTGCCAGCAGTTCCAAGCTGAACACTGAAGCTTTCTTT
TRBV6-5	.	.	TRBJ1-5	CASSLITRDQPQHF	TGTGCCAGCAGTCTTATCACGAGGGATCAGCCCCAGCATTTT
TRBV27	.	TRBD2	TRBJ2-1	CASSFRGGPYNEQFF	TGTGCCAGCAGTTTTCGGGGGGGGCCATACAATGAGCAGTTCTTC
TRBV2	.	.	TRBJ1-2	CASSDFSGGGGYTF	TGTGCCAGCAGTGACTTTTCGGGGGGCGGTGGCTACACCTTC
TRBV6-1	.	.	TRBJ2-7	CASSDAGLYEQYF	TGTGCCAGCAGTGATGCGGGGTTATACGAGCAGTACTTC
TRBV4-1	once	.	TRBJ1-2	CASKANTGNTNYGYTF	TGCGCCAGCAAAGCTAATACAGGGAACACTAACTATGGCTACACCTTC
TRBV19	.	TRBD2	TRBJ2-3	CASKGLAGVSTDTQYF	TGTGCCAGTAAAGGGCTAGCGGGCGTTAGCACAGATACGCAGTATTTT
TRBV6-5	.	.	TRBJ2-5	CASSSQLAETQYF	TGTGCCAGCAGTTCCCAACTAGCCGAGACCCAGTACTTC
TRBV6-5	.	.	TRBJ2-2	CASSSRGGNTGELFF	TGTGCCAGCAGTTCAAGAGGGGGAAACACCGGGGAGCTGTTTTTT
TRBV30	.	.	TRBJ2-1	CAWWGGSYNEQFF	TGTGCCTGGTGGGGCGGTTCCTACAATGAGCAGTTCTTC
TRBV11-2	.	.	TRBJ2-7	CASSLRGSEQYF	TGTGCCAGCAGCTTAAGGGGGAGCGAGCAGTACTTC
TRBV5-1	once	TRBD2	TRBJ2-1	CASSPGTSGHNEQFF	TGCGCCAGCAGCCCTGGGACTAGCGGGCACAATGAGCAGTTCTTC
TRBV24-1	.	TRBD1	TRBJ1-2	CATSESGTGNYGYTF	TGTGCCACCAGTGAATCCGGGACAGGGAACTATGGCTACACCTTC
TRBV2	.	.	TRBJ1-6	CASSEGGYNSPLHF	TGTGCCAGCAGTGAAGGAGGGTATAATTCACCCCTCCACTTT
TRBV27	once	.	TRBJ1-6	CASSLRAGGAGYGSPLHF	TGTGCCAGCAGTTTAAGGGCCGGGGGGGCAGGTTACGGTTCACCCCTCCACTTT
TRBV10-3	.	TRBD2	TRBJ2-3	CAISPSGRTDTQYF	TGTGCCATCAGCCCTAGCGGTCGGACAGATACGCAGTATTTT
TRBV5-5	.	TRBD1	TRBJ1-4	CASSLGDRILNEKLFF	TGTGCCAGCAGCTTGGGGGACAGAATCCTTAATGAAAAACTGTTTTTT
TRBV7-3	.	TRBD2	TRBJ2-1	CASSSGLAGHEQFF	TGTGCCAGCAGTTCCGGACTAGCGGGGCATGAGCAGTTCTTC
TRBV6-1	.	.	TRBJ1-5	CASSESSWQPQHF	TGTGCCAGCAGTGAAAGCTCGTGGCAGCCCCAGCATTTT
TRBV21-1	.	.	TRBJ2-1	CASSKDAAPGPAHEQFF	TGTGCCAGCAGCAAAGACGCAGCCCCGGGTCCAGCTCATGAGCAGTTCTTC
TRBV7-6	once	.	TRBJ1-3	CASSSPGTGNTIYF	TGTGCCAGCAGCTCCCCAGGGACTGGAAACACCATATATTTT
TRBV25-1	.	TRBD2	TRBJ2-1	CASSWGGLSDEQFF	TGTGCCAGTTCGTGGGGGGGTTTGAGCGATGAGCAGTTCTTC
TRBV5-4	.	TRBD2	TRBJ2-1	CASSAGTSGLDEQFF	TGTGCCAGCAGCGCAGGGACTAGCGGTCTGGATGAGCAGTTCTTC
TRBV29-1	.	.	TRBJ2-7	CSVETRTYEQYF	TGCAGCGTTGAGACCAGGACCTACGAGCAGTACTTC
TRBV28	.	.	TRBJ1-2	CASSLVVGQTQITYGYTF	TGTGCCAGCAGTTTGGTTGTCGGACAGACACAGATAACCTATGGCTACACCTTC
TRBV4-2	.	.	TRBJ1-1	CASSEGLLNTEAFF	TGTGCCAGCAGCGAAGGGCTTCTGAACACTGAAGCTTTCTTT
TRBV10-3	once	.	TRBJ2-2	CAISEWGSGELFF	TGTGCCATCAGTGAGTGGGGCTCAGGGGAGCTGTTTTTT
TRBV5-4	.	.	TRBJ1-6	CASSSRSARDTFSPLHF	TGTGCCAGCAGCTCCCGATCGGCTAGGGACACTTTTTCACCCCTCCACTTT
TRBV4-1	few	TRBD1	TRBJ1-1	CASSHGTGSPEAFF	TGCGCCAGCAGCCACGGGACAGGGAGTCCTGAAGCTTTCTTT
TRBV30	.	TRBD1	TRBJ2-1	CAWTQPGTGTYNEQFF	TGTGCCTGGACTCAGCCCGGGACAGGGACTTACAATGAGCAGTTCTTC
TRBV30	once	TRBD1	TRBJ1-6	CAWTFSGTVNSPLHF	TGTGCCTGGACCTTCTCCGGGACAGTTAATTCACCCCTCCACTTT
TRBV29-1	.	.	TRBJ2-2	CSGDRFGELFF	TGCAGCGGTGACAGGTTCGGGGAGCTGTTTTTT
TRBV3-1/TRBV3-2	.	.	TRBJ1-2	CASSLGGTEVYGYTF	TGTGCCAGCAGCCTTGGGGGCACAGAGGTCTATGGCTACACCTTC
TRBV27	.	TRBD1	TRBJ2-2	CASSSWTGSSPTGELFF	TGTGCCAGCAGCTCCTGGACAGGGAGTAGTCCTACCGGGGAGCTGTTTTTT
TRBV10-3	.	TRBD2	TRBJ2-5	CAISEPQTSGGETQYF	TGTGCCATCAGTGAGCCCCAAACTAGCGGGGGAGAGACCCAGTACTTC
TRBV7-9	once	.	TRBJ1-3	CASSLGRDNGNTIYF	TGTGCCAGCAGCTTGGGCCGGGACAATGGAAACACCATATATTTT
TRBV5-1	.	TRBD2	TRBJ2-5	CASSLLLAGGPIQETQYF	TGCGCCAGCAGCTTGCTCCTAGCGGGGGGGCCTATCCAAGAGACCCAGTACTTC
TRBV4-1	.	.	TRBJ2-5	CASSPSRRTLETQYF	TGCGCCAGCAGCCCATCCCGTAGGACTCTAGAGACCCAGTACTTC
TRBV6-4	.	TRBD1	TRBJ2-2	CASSEGDRNTGELFF	TGTGCCAGCAGTGAAGGGGACAGGAACACCGGGGAGCTGTTTTTT
TRBV6-5	.	TRBD1	TRBJ1-2	CASRGGQGGSYGYTF	TGTGCCAGCAGGGGCGGACAGGGAGGTTCCTATGGCTACACCTTC
TRBV7-8	.	TRBD1	TRBJ1-4	CASRLTGEKLFF	TGTGCCAGCAGGCTGACAGGGGAAAAACTGTTTTTT
TRBV3-1/TRBV3-2	.	TRBD2	TRBJ2-3	CASSQDLSGRGGPDTQYF	TGTGCCAGCAGCCAAGATCTTTCTGGGCGGGGGGGCCCAGATACGCAGTATTTT
TRBV2	.	TRBD2	TRBJ2-7	CAWSAGGNYEQYF	TGTGCCTGGAGTGCGGGGGGGAACTACGAGCAGTACTTC
TRBV5-1	.	TRBD2	TRBJ2-5	CASSLTGLAGGKETQYF	TGCGCCAGCAGCTTGACGGGACTAGCGGGGGGAAAAGAGACCCAGTACTTC
TRBV5-1	.	TRBD1	TRBJ2-3	CASSPGTVGFTDTQYF	TGCGCCAGCAGCCCGGGGACAGTTGGATTCACAGATACGCAGTATTTT
TRBV28	once	TRBD1	TRBJ2-2	CASSKGTASNTGELFF	TGTGCCAGCAGCAAGGGGACAGCCTCGAACACCGGGGAGCTGTTTTTT
TRBV4-1	.	TRBD2	TRBJ2-1	CASSQDRRKRGSYNEQFF	TGCGCCAGCAGCCAAGATCGGCGAAAGCGGGGCTCCTACAATGAGCAGTTCTTC
TRBV3-1/TRBV3-2	.	TRBD2	TRBJ2-4	CASRGLAGDTLAKNIQYF	TGTGCCAGCCGAGGCCTAGCGGGGGATACTCTAGCCAAAAACATTCAGTACTTC
TRBV5-5	.	.	TRBJ1-1	CASSLGGASNTEAFF	TGTGCCAGCAGCTTAGGGGGAGCCTCAAACACTGAAGCTTTCTTT